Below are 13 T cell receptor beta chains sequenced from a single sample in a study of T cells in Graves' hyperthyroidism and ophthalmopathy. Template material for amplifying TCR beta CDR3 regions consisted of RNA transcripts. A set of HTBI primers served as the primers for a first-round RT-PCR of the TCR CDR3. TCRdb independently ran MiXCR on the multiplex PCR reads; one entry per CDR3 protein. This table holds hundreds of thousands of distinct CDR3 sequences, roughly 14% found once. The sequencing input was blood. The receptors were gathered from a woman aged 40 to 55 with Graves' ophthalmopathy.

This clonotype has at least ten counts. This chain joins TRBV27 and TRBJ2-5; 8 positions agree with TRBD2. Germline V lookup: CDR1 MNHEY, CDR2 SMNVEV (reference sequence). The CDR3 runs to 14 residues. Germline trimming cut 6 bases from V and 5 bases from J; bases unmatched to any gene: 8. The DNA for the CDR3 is TGTGCCAGCAGCTACACCACGGGAGGGGAGACCCAGTACTTC. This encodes CASSYTTGGETQYF.

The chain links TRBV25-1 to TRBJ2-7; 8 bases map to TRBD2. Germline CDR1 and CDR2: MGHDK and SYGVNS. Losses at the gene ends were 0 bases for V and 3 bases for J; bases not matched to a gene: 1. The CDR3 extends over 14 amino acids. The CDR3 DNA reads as TGTGCCAGCAGTGAATATAGCGGGAACTACGAGCAGTACTTC. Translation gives CASSEYSGNYEQYF.

The CDR3 coding sequence is TGTGCCAGCAGCATTAGCGGGAGGGCCCTCTACGAGCAGTACTTC. It codes for CASSISGRALYEQYF. J is TRBJ2-7 and V is TRBV5-4, with TRBD2 identical over 11 bases. Trimming removed 4 bases from V and 3 bases from J; junction bases left unmatched: 6. Per germline, CDR1 SGHNT and CDR2 YYREEE (reference sequence). The CDR3 runs 15 residues.

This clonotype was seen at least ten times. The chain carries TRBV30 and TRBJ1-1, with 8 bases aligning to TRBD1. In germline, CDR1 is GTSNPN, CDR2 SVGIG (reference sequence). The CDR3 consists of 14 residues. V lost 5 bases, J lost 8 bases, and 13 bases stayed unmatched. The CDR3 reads CAWLWGIRDREAFF. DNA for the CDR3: TGTGCCTGGCTATGGGGGATCCGGGACAGGGAAGCTTTCTTT.

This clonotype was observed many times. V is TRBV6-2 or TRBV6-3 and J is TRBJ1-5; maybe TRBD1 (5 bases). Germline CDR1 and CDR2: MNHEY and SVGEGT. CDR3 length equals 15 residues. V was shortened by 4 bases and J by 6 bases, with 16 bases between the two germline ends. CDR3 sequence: CASSLTVPHTQPQHF. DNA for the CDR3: TGTGCCAGCAGTTTGACAGTCCCCCACACTCAGCCCCAGCATTTT.

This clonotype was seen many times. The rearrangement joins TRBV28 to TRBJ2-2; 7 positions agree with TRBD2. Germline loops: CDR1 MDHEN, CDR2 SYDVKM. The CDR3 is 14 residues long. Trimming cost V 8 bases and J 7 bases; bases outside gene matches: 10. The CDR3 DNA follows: TGTGCCAGCTCAGGGAGGGAGTACGTCGGGGAGCTGTTTTTT. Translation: CASSGREYVGELFF.

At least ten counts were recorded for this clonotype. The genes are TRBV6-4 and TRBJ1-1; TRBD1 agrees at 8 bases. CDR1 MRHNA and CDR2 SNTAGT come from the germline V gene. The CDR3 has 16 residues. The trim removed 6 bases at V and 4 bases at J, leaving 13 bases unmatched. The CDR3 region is CASRDAPGGAGTEAFF. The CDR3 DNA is TGTGCCAGCAGAGACGCTCCAGGGGGCGCCGGCACTGAAGCTTTCTTT.

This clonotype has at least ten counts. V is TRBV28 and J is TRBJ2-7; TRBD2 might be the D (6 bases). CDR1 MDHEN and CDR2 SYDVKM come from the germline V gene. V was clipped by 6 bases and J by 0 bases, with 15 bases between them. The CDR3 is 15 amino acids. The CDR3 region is CASSCAGLPSYEQYF. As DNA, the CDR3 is TGTGCCAGCAGCTGCGCGGGACTGCCCTCCTACGAGCAGTACTTC. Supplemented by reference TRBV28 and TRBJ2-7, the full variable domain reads DVKVTQSSRYLVKRTGEKVFLECVQDMDHENMFWYRQDPGLGLRLIYFSYDVKMKEKGDIPEGYSVSREKKERFSLILESASTNQTSMYLCASSCAGLPSYEQYFGPGTRLTVT.

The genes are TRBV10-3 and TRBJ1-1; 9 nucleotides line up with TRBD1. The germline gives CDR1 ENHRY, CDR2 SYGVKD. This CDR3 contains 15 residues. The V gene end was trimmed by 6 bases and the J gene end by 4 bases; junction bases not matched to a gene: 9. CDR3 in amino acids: CAIRGQGTVGTEAFF. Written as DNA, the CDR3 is TGTGCCATCAGGGGACAGGGAACCGTTGGCACTGAAGCTTTCTTT.

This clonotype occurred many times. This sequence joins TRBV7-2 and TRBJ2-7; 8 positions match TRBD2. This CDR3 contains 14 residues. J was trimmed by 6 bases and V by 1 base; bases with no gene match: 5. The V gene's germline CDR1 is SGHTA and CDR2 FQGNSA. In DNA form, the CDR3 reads TGTGCCAGCAGCTTAGGCGGGAGGCTGGGCGAGCAGTACTTC. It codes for CASSLGGRLGEQYF.

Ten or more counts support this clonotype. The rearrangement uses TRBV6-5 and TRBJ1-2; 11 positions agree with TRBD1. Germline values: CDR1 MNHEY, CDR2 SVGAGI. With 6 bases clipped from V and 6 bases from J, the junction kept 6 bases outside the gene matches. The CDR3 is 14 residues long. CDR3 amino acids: CASSRDRGYHGYTF. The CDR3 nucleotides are TGTGCCAGCAGCCGGGACAGGGGGTACCATGGCTACACCTTC.

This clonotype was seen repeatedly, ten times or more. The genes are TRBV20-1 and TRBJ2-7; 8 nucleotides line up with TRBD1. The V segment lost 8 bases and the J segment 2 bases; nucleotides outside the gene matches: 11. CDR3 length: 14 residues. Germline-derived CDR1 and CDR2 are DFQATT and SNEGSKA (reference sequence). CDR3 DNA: TGCAGTACACCCAGGACAGGGAGAACCTACGAGCAGTACTTC. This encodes CSTPRTGRTYEQYF.

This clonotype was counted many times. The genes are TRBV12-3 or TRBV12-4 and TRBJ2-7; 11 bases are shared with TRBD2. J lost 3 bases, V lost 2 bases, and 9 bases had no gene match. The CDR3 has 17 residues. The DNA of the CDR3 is TGTGCCAGCAGTTTATGGGGTACTAGCGGGAGTGGCTACGAGCAGTACTTC. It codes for CASSLWGTSGSGYEQYF.